These T cell receptor beta chains were read from a single sample in a study of T cells in Graves' hyperthyroidism and ophthalmopathy. TCRdb re-derived calls from the multiplex PCR reads in MiXCR, one entry per CDR3 protein. The repertoire holds 240,000 or so distinct CDR3 sequences, roughly 15% seen once, with under 35% in the top ten. What was sequenced was blood. The receptors come from a woman aged 18 to 35 with Graves' ophthalmopathy. Both conserved end residues are part of each CDR3. A D gene is named only where the DNA matches it firmly. Clone size appears in some rows only: once, few, many, or a class for an expanded clone.

>TRBV2|TRBJ2-1|-|TRBD2
CASSFLAGVVNEQFF
TGTGCCAGCAGTTTCCTAGCGGGAGTGGTCAATGAGCAGTTCTTC
>TRBV3-1|TRBJ2-1|many|TRBD1
CASSLGQGTYNEQFF
TGTGCCAGCAGTCTTGGACAGGGTACATACAATGAGCAGTTCTTC
>TRBV3-1|TRBJ2-3|many|-
CASSQGGSYTDTQYF
TGTGCCAGCAGCCAAGGAGGGTCCTACACAGATACGCAGTATTTT
>TRBV28|TRBJ2-7|once|TRBD2
CASSPRLALNEQYF
TGTGCCAGCAGTCCGAGACTAGCCTTGAATGAGCAGTACTTC
>TRBV5-6|TRBJ1-4|many|TRBD1
CASSRFWTGENEKLFF
TGTGCCAGCAGCCGATTCTGGACAGGGGAGAATGAAAAACTGTTTTTT
>TRBV20-1|TRBJ2-5|many|-
CSATSLSSAEETQYF
TGCAGTGCCACGAGTCTTTCTAGCGCGGAAGAGACCCAGTACTTC
>TRBV10-3|TRBJ2-6|-|-
CAISLAGANVLTF
TGTGCCATCAGTTTAGCTGGGGCCAACGTCCTGACTTTC
>TRBV9|TRBJ2-3|-|TRBD2
CASSVVTSGTTDTQYF
TGTGCCAGCAGCGTAGTGACTAGCGGGACGACAGATACGCAGTATTTT
>TRBV3-1|TRBJ1-1|many|-
CASSQVLLRNTEAFF
TGTGCCAGCAGCCAAGTTTTACTGAGGAACACTGAAGCTTTCTTT
>TRBV6-1|TRBJ1-2|many|TRBD1
CASRRTGKFGTGDSNYGYTF
TGTGCCAGCAGAAGAACCGGGAAATTCGGGACAGGGGATTCCAACTATGGCTACACCTTC
>TRBV2|TRBJ2-7|many|-
CATRTVGEQYF
TGTGCCACCCGGACAGTTGGCGAGCAGTACTTC
>TRBV11-2|TRBJ2-1|-|TRBD2
CASSFLRGGIDEQFF
TGTGCCAGCAGCTTCTTGCGGGGGGGCATCGATGAGCAGTTCTTC
>TRBV6-2/TRBV6-3|TRBJ2-3|-|TRBD2
CASSSRTSGGSTDTQYF
TGTGCCAGCAGTAGCAGGACTAGCGGGGGGTCCACAGATACGCAGTATTTT
>TRBV11-2|TRBJ2-3|many|-
CASSFGKDTQYF
TGTGCCAGCAGCTTTGGGAAGGATACGCAGTATTTT
>TRBV27|TRBJ2-3|many|TRBD1
CASSTPGTGKFAQYF
TGTGCCAGCAGTACCCCTGGGACAGGGAAGTTCGCGCAGTATTTT
>TRBV5-6|TRBJ2-7|many|-
CASSYPLSYEQYF
TGTGCCAGCAGCTACCCCCTATCCTACGAGCAGTACTTC
>TRBV20-1|TRBJ2-3|few|TRBD2
CSARVRSGGDGRLQYF
TGCAGTGCTAGGGTGCGCAGCGGGGGGGACGGGAGACTTCAGTATTTT
>TRBV5-1|TRBJ2-5|-|TRBD2
CASSELAGAGETQYF
TGCGCCAGCAGCGAACTAGCGGGGGCCGGGGAGACCCAGTACTTC
>TRBV28|TRBJ2-7|many|TRBD1
CASRLSRDSYEQYF
TGTGCCAGCAGACTCTCCCGGGACAGCTACGAGCAGTACTTC
>TRBV4-2|TRBJ2-1|many|-
CASSQDQDSPSNEQFF
TGTGCCAGCAGCCAAGATCAGGACTCCCCATCTAATGAGCAGTTCTTC
>TRBV9|TRBJ2-5|-|-
CASSVDIRETQYF
TGTGCCAGCAGCGTAGACATTCGGGAGACCCAGTACTTC
>TRBV11-2|TRBJ2-5|many|TRBD1
CASSYPRDRGRQGQETQYF
TGTGCCAGCAGCTATCCCCGGGACAGGGGGCGGCAAGGCCAAGAGACCCAGTACTTC
>TRBV6-1|TRBJ1-2|-|-
CASTRNQGRVGYGYTF
TGTGCCAGCACCCGAAACCAGGGGCGCGTGGGATATGGCTACACCTTC
>TRBV6-1|TRBJ1-1|many|TRBD1
CASSPTGPLTEAFF
TGTGCCAGCAGTCCGACAGGGCCACTCACTGAAGCTTTCTTT
>TRBV7-8|TRBJ1-1|many|-
CASKAGANTEAFF
TGTGCCAGCAAGGCGGGTGCGAACACTGAAGCTTTCTTT
>TRBV3-1|TRBJ2-7|many|-
CASSQDTGERWGEQYF
TGTGCCAGCAGCCAAGACACGGGGGAGCGGTGGGGCGAGCAGTACTTC
>TRBV11-2|TRBJ2-5|many|TRBD1
CASSSWDRGSWETQYF
TGTGCCAGCAGCTCCTGGGACAGGGGGTCCTGGGAGACCCAGTACTTC
>TRBV10-3|TRBJ2-3|many|-
CAISESLGRSTDTQYF
TGTGCCATCAGTGAGTCCTTAGGGAGGAGCACAGATACGCAGTATTTT
>TRBV5-1|TRBJ2-3|many|-
CASSLSSDTQYF
TGCGCCAGCAGCTTGTCCTCCGATACGCAGTATTTT
>TRBV12-3/TRBV12-4|TRBJ2-7|many|-
CASSNRGLGSYEQYF
TGTGCCAGCAGCAATAGAGGACTCGGATCTTACGAGCAGTACTTC
>TRBV28|TRBJ2-5|many|TRBD1
CASSTGYEETQYF
TGTGCCAGCTCGACAGGGTATGAAGAGACCCAGTACTTC
>TRBV4-2|TRBJ2-3|many|-
CASSQAVTDTQYF
TGTGCCAGCAGCCAAGCAGTCACAGATACGCAGTATTTT
>TRBV28|TRBJ2-5|-|TRBD2
CASSFGTSGSRETQYF
TGTGCCAGCAGCTTCGGGACTAGCGGGAGTCGAGAGACCCAGTACTTC
>TRBV3-1|TRBJ2-7|many|-
CASSQEEGLSYEQYF
TGTGCCAGCAGCCAAGAGGAAGGGCTCTCCTACGAGCAGTACTTC
>TRBV4-1|TRBJ2-7|many|TRBD2
CASSLGLASHEQYF
TGCGCCAGCAGCCTGGGACTAGCGAGCCACGAGCAGTACTTC
>TRBV28|TRBJ2-3|many|-
CASTSRADSTDTQYF
TGTGCCAGCACCTCAAGAGCGGATTCCACAGATACGCAGTATTTT
>TRBV19|TRBJ2-3|many|-
CASSIGQNTDTQYF
TGTGCCAGTAGTATTGGGCAGAACACAGATACGCAGTATTTT
>TRBV6-5|TRBJ2-1|many|-
CASSYQPVLGGGVDEQFF
TGTGCCAGCAGTTACCAACCCGTTCTTGGCGGCGGCGTGGATGAGCAGTTCTTC
>TRBV28|TRBJ1-5|many|TRBD1
CASGTGGSRQPQHF
TGTGCCAGCGGGACAGGGGGAAGTCGGCAGCCCCAGCATTTT
>TRBV2|TRBJ2-5|many|TRBD2
CASSELLAEETQYF
TGTGCCAGCAGTGAGTTGCTAGCGGAAGAGACCCAGTACTTC
>TRBV27|TRBJ2-5|many|TRBD2
CASSLAGGSQTQYF
TGTGCCAGCTCCCTTGCGGGGGGAAGTCAGACCCAGTACTTC
>TRBV6-1|TRBJ2-7|once|TRBD2
CATEVASGSFEQYF
TGTGCCACGGAAGTGGCTAGCGGGAGTTTCGAGCAGTACTTC
>TRBV5-8|TRBJ2-1|many|-
CASSLDLSAHEQFF
TGTGCCAGCAGCTTGGATCTAAGTGCGCATGAGCAGTTCTTC
>TRBV19|TRBJ2-1|-|TRBD2
CASATSGGYNEQFF
TGTGCCAGCGCTACTAGCGGGGGTTACAATGAGCAGTTCTTC
>TRBV3-1|TRBJ1-5|many|TRBD1
CASSQGTGSGQPQHF
TGTGCCAGCAGCCAGGGGACAGGGAGCGGTCAGCCCCAGCATTTT
>TRBV3-1|TRBJ2-1|many|TRBD2
CASSQDSLAGNEQFF
TGTGCCAGCAGCCAAGATTCACTAGCGGGCAATGAGCAGTTCTTC
>TRBV19|TRBJ2-1|many|TRBD1
CATTDGQGARNEQFF
TGTGCCACCACGGATGGGCAGGGGGCGCGCAATGAGCAGTTCTTC